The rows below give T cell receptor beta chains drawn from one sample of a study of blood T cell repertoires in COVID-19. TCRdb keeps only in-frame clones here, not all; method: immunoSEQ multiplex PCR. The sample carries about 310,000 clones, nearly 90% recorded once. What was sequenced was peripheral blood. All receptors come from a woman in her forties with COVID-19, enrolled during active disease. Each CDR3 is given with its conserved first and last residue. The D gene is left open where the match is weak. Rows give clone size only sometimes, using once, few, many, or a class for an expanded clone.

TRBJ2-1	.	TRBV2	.	CASTPGSSYNEQFF	TGTGCCAGCACCCCGGGAAGCTCCTACAATGAGCAGTTCTTC
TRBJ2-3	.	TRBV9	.	CASSAGQGTDTQYF	TGTGCCAGCAGCGCAGGGCAGGGTACAGATACGCAGTATTTT
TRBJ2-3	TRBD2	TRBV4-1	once	CASSPRGLATDTQYF	TGCGCCAGCAGCCCGCGGGGACTAGCCACAGATACGCAGTATTTT
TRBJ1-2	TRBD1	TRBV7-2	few	CASSLHGQGAGYTF	TGTGCCAGCAGCTTGCACGGACAGGGGGCCGGCTACACCTTC
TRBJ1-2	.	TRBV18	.	CASSPRELNYGYTF	TGTGCCAGCTCACCACGCGAGCTTAACTATGGCTACACCTTC
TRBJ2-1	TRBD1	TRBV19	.	CASGQGNYNEQFF	TGTGCCAGCGGACAGGGGAACTACAATGAGCAGTTCTTC
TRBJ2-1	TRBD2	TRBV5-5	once	CASSIILAGTYNEQFF	TGTGCCAGCAGCATAATACTAGCGGGCACCTACAATGAGCAGTTCTTC
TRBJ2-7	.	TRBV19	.	CASGARDNSEQYF	TGTGCCAGTGGGGCAAGAGATAATAGCGAGCAGTACTTC
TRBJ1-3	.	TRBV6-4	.	CASRKDSRSGNTIYF	TGTGCCAGCAGGAAGGACAGTCGCTCTGGAAACACCATATATTTT
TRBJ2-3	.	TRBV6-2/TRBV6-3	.	CASSYSRTSTDTQYF	TGTGCCAGCAGTTACTCTAGAACTAGCACAGATACGCAGTATTTT
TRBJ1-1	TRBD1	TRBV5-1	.	CASSTTGGNTEAFF	TGCGCCAGCAGCACGACAGGGGGCAACACTGAAGCTTTCTTT
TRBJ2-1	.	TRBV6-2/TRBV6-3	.	CASSSWGGEYNEQFF	TGTGCCAGCAGTTCGTGGGGCGGAGAATACAATGAGCAGTTCTTC
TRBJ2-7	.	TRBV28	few	CASTHSHSYEQYF	TGTGCCAGCACCCATTCCCACAGTTACGAGCAGTACTTC
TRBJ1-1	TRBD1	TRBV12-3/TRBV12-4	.	CASSAGTGTEAFF	TGTGCCAGCAGTGCGGGGACAGGGACTGAAGCTTTCTTT
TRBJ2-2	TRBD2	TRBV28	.	CASTVAGGSTGELFF	TGTGCCAGCACGGTAGCGGGAGGGAGTACCGGGGAGCTGTTTTTT
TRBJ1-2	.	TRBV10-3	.	CAIRQLNYGYTF	TGTGCCATCCGACAGCTAAACTATGGCTACACCTTC
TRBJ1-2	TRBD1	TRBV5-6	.	CASSPAGQGGEPGGYTF	TGTGCCAGCAGCCCAGCCGGACAGGGTGGGGAGCCGGGGGGCTACACCTTC
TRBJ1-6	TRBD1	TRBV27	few	CASSFNFGTGFYNSPLHF	TGTGCCAGCAGTTTCAATTTCGGGACAGGGTTTTATAATTCACCCCTCCACTTT
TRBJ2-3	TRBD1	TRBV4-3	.	CASSQDPTGGGADTQYF	TGCGCCAGCAGCCAAGATCCCACAGGGGGCGGCGCAGATACGCAGTATTTT
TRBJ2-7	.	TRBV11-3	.	CASSLGSQGEQYF	TGTGCCAGCAGCTTAGGCAGTCAGGGCGAGCAGTACTTC
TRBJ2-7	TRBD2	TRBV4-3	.	CASSQDGPSGYEQYF	TGCGCCAGCAGCCAAGATGGCCCTAGCGGATACGAGCAGTACTTC
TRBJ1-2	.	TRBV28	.	CASSRRGWGYTF	TGTGCCAGCAGCAGGCGGGGATGGGGCTACACCTTC
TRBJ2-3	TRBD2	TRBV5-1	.	CASSFLAGGPTDTQYF	TGCGCCAGCAGCTTCTTAGCGGGGGGGCCCACAGATACGCAGTATTTT
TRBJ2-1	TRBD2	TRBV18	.	CASSPGTSGGPIYNEQFF	TGTGCCAGCTCACCCGGGACTAGCGGGGGACCGATTTACAATGAGCAGTTCTTC
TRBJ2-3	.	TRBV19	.	CASSRAGGPDTQYF	TGTGCCAGTAGTAGGGCGGGCGGCCCGGATACGCAGTATTTT
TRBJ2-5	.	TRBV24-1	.	CATSDLGAGETQYF	TGTGCCACCAGTGATTTGGGGGCCGGGGAGACCCAGTACTTC
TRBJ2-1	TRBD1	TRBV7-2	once	CASSLGGRDRGDEQFF	TGTGCCAGCAGCTTAGGGGGCCGGGACAGGGGCGATGAGCAGTTCTTC